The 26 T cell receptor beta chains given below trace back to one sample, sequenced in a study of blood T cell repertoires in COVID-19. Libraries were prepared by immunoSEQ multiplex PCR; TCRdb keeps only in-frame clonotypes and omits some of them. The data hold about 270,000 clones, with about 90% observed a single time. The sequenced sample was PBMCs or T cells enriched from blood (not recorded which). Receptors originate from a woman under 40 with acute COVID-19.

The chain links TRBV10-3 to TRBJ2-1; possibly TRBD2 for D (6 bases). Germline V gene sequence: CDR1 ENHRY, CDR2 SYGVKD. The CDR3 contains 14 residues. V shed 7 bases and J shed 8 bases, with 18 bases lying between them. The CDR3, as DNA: TGTGCCATCACTGCCGGGACTCTCTCAGATGAGCAGTTCTTC. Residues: CAITAGTLSDEQFF.

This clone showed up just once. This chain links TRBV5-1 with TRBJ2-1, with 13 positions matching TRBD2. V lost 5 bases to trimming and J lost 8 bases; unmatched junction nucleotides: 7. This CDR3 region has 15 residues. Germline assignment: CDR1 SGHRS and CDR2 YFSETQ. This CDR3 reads CASRSLAGGPDEQFF. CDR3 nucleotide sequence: TGCGCCAGCAGGTCACTAGCGGGAGGGCCCGATGAGCAGTTCTTC.

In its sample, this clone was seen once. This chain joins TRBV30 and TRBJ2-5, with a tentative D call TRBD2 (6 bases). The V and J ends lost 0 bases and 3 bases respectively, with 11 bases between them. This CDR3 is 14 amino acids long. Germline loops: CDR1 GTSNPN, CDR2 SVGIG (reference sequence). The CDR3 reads CAWSVLAGKETQYF. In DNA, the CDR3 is TGTGCCTGGAGTGTACTGGCGGGGAAAGAGACCCAGTACTTC.

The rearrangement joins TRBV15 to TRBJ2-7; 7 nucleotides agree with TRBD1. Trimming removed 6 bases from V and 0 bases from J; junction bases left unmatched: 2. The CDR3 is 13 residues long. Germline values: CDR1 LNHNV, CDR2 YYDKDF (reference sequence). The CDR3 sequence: CATRGDSSYEQYF. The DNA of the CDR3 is TGTGCCACCAGAGGGGACAGCTCCTACGAGCAGTACTTC.

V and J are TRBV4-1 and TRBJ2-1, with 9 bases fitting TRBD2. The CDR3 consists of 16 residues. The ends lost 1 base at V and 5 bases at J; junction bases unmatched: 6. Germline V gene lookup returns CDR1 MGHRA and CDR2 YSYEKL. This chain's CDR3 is CASSQGRTSEDNEQFF. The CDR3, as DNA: TGCGCCAGCAGCCAAGGGCGGACTAGCGAAGACAATGAGCAGTTCTTC.

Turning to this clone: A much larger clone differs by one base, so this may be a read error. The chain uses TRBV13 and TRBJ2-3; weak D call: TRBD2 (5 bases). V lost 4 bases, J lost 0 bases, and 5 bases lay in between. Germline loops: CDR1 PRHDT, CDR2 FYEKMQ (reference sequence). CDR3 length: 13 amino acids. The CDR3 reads CASSWTSTDTQYF. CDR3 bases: TGTGCCAGCAGCTGGACTAGCACAGATACGCAGTATTTT.

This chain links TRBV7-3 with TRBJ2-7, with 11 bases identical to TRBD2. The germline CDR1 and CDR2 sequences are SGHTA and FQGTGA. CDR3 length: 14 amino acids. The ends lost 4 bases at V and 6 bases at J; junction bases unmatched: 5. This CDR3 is CASSSLAGGREQYF. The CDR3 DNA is TGTGCCAGCAGCTCCTTAGCGGGAGGGCGCGAGCAGTACTTC.

CDR3 region: CASSPTRVTEAFF. CDR3 coding DNA: TGCGCCAGCAGCCCAACCAGGGTCACTGAAGCTTTCTTT. The V call is TRBV4-1, the J call TRBJ1-1; possibly TRBD1 for D (5 bases). There are 13 residues in the CDR3. Germline V gene sequence: CDR1 MGHRA, CDR2 YSYEKL. Trimming left V 4 bases short and J 4 bases short, with 10 bases between.

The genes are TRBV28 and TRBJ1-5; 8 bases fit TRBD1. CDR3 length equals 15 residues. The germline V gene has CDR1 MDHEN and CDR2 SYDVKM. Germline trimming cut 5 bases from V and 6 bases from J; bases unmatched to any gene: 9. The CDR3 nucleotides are TGTGCCAGCAGTCCGAGGACAGGGCTTTTTCAGCCCCAGCATTTT. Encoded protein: CASSPRTGLFQPQHF.

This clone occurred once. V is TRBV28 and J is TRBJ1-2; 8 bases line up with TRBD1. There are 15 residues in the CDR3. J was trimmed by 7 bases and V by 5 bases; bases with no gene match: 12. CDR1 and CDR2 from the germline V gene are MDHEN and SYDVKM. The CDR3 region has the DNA TGTGCCAGCAGTCAAGGGGACAGGCCCTCGGGTGGCTACACCTTC. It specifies CASSQGDRPSGGYTF.

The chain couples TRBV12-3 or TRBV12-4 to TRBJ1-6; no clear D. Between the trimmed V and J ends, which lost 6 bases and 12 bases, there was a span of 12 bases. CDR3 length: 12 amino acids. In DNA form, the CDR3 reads TGTGCCAGCAGCTTCACCGGCGGACCCCTCCACTTT. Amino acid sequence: CASSFTGGPLHF.

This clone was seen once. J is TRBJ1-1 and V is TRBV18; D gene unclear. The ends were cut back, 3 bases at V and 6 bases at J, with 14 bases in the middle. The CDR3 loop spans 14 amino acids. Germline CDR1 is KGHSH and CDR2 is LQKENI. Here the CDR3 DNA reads TGTGCCAGCTCACCCGGGGATCAAGTCGCTGAAGCTTTCTTT. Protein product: CASSPGDQVAEAFF.

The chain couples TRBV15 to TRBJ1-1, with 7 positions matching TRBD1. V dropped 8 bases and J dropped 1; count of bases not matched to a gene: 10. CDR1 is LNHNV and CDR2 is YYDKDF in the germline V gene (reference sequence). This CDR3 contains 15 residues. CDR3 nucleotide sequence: TGTGCCACCCTCAACTTTGGGACAGCGAACACTGAAGCTTTCTTT. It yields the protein CATLNFGTANTEAFF.

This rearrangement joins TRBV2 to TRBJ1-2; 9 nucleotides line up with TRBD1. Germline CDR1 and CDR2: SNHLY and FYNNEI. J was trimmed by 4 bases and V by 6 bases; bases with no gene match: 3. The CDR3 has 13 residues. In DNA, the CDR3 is TGTGCCAGCAGATGGGGACAGGGCTATGGCTACACCTTC. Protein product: CASRWGQGYGYTF.

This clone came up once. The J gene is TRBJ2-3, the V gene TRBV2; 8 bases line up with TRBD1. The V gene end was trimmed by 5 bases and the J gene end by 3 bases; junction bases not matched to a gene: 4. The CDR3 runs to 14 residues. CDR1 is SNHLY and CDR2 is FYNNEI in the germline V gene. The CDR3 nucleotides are TGTGCCAGCAGTCTCCGACAGGGGACAGATACGCAGTATTTT. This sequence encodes CASSLRQGTDTQYF.

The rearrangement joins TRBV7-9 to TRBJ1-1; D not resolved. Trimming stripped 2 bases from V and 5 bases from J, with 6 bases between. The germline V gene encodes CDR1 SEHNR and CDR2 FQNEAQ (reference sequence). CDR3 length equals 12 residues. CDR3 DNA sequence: TGTGCCAGCAGCTTAAGGAGGACTGAAGCTTTCTTT. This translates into CASSLRRTEAFF.

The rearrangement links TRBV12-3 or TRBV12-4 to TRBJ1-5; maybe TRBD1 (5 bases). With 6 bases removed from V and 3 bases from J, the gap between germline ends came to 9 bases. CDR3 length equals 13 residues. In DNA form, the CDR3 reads TGTGCCAGCAGCCCGGGGGACAATCAGCCCCAGCATTTT. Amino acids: CASSPGDNQPQHF.

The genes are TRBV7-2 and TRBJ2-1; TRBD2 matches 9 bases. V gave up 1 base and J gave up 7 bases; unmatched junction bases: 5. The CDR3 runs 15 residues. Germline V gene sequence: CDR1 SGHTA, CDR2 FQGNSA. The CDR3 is CASSLGREGLNEQFF. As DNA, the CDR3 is TGTGCCAGCAGCTTAGGGCGGGAGGGCCTGAATGAGCAGTTCTTC.

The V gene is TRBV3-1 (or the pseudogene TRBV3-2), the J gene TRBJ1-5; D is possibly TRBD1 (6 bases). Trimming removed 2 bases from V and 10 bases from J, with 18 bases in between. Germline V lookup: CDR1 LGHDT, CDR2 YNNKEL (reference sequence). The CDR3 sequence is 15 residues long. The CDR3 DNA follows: TGTGCCAGCAGCCAAAGGGGGGGTCCCTCGTCTCCCCAGCATTTT. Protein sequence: CASSQRGGPSSPQHF.

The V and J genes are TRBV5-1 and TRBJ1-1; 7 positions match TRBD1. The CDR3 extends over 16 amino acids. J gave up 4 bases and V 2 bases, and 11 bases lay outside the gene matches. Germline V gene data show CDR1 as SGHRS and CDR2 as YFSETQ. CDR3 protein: CASSLVYRGGGTEAFF. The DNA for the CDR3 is TGCGCCAGCAGCTTAGTATACAGGGGAGGTGGCACTGAAGCTTTCTTT.

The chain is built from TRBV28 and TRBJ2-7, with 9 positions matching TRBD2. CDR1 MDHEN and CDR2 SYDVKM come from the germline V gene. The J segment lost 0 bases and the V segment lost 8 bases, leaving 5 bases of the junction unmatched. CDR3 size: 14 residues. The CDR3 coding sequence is TGTGCCAGCCGGAGCGGGAGGAGCTCCTACGAGCAGTACTTC. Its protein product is CASRSGRSSYEQYF.

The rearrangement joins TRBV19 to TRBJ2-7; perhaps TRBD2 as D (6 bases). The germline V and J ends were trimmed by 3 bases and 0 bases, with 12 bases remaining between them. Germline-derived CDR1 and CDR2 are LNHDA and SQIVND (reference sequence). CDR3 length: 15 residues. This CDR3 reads CASSILRGNSYEQYF. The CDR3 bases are TGTGCCAGTAGTATTCTGCGCGGGAACTCCTACGAGCAGTACTTC.

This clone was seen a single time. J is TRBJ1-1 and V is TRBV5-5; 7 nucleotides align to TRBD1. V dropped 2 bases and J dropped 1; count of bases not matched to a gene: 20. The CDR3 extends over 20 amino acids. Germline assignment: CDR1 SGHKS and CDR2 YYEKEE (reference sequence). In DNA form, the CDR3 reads TGTGCCAGCAGCTTTTCTTTTGGGAACAGGGGAAGAGAGTCGAACACTGAAGCTTTCTTT. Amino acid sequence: CASSFSFGNRGRESNTEAFF.

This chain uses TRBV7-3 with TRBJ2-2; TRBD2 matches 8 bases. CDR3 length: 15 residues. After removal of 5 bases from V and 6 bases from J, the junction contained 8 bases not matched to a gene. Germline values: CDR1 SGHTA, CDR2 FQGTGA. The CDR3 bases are TGTGCCAGCAGCCCCCCGGGACTAGACCCCGGGGAGCTGTTTTTT. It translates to CASSPPGLDPGELFF.

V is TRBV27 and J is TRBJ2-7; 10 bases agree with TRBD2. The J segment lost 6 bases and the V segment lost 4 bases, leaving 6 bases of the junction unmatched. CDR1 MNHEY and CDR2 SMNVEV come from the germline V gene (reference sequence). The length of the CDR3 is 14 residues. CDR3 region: CASSSLAGPLEQYF. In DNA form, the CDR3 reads TGTGCCAGCAGTTCACTAGCGGGACCGCTCGAGCAGTACTTC.

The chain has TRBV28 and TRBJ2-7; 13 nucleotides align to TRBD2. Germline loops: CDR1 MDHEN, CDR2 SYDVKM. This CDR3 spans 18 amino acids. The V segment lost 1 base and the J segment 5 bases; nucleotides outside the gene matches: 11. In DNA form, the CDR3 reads TGTGCCAGCAGTTTATCCCGGACTAGCGGGAGAGATGGGGACGAGCAGTACTTC. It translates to CASSLSRTSGRDGDEQYF.